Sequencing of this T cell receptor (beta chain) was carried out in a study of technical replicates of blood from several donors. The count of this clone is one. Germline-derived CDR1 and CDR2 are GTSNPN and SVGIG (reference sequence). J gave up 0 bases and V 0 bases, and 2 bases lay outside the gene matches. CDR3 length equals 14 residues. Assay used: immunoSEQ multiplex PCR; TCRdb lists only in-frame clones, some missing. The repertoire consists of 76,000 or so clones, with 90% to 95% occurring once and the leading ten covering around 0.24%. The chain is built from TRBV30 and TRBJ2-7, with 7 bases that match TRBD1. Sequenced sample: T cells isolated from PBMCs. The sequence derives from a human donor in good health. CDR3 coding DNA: TGTGCCTGGAGTGTACCAGGGGGCTCCTACGAGCAGTACTTC. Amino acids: CAWSVPGGSYEQYF.